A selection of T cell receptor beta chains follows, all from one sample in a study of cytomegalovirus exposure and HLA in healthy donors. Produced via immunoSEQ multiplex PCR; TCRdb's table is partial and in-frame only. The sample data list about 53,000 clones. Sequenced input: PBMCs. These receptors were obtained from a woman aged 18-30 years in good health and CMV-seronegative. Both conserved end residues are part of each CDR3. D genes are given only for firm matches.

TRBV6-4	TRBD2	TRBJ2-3	CASSEGLAGPDTQYF	TGTGCCAGCAGTGAGGGACTAGCGGGGCCAGATACGCAGTATTTT
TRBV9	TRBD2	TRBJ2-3	CASSVDSGGSTDTQYF	TGTGCCAGCAGCGTAGATAGCGGGGGAAGCACAGATACGCAGTATTTT
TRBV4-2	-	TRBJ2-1	CASSQGRAGLSGDGDNEQFF	TGTGCCAGCAGCCAAGGACGAGCGGGCCTCTCGGGAGACGGGGACAATGAGCAGTTCTTC
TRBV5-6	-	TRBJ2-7	CASSFGTLGWDEQYF	TGTGCCAGCAGCTTCGGGACTCTCGGGTGGGACGAGCAGTACTTC
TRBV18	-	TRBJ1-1	CASSHDSSLNTEAFF	TGTGCCAGCTCACACGACAGCTCCTTGAACACTGAAGCTTTCTTT
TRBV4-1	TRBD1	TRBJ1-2	CASSQGQVSGYTF	TGCGCCAGCAGCCAGGGACAGGTTTCTGGCTACACCTTC
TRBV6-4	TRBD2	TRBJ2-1	CASSEGAWSGGEQFF	TGTGCCAGCAGTGAAGGCGCTTGGTCGGGGGGTGAGCAGTTCTTC
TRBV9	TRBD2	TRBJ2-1	CASRAGLAEGDEQFF	TGTGCCAGCAGAGCGGGACTAGCGGAGGGGGATGAGCAGTTCTTC
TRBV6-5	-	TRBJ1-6	CASSRDSETSPLHF	TGTGCCAGCAGTCGCGACAGCGAGACTTCACCCCTCCACTTT
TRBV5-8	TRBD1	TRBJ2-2	CASSLRTGGTGELFF	TGTGCCAGCAGCTTAAGGACAGGGGGCACCGGGGAGCTGTTTTTT
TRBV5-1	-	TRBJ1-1	CASKGTLNTEAFF	TGCGCCAGCAAAGGGACTTTGAACACTGAAGCTTTCTTT
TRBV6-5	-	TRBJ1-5	CASSYSTQGGQPQHF	TGTGCCAGCAGTTACTCGACACAGGGTGGACAGCCCCAGCATTTT
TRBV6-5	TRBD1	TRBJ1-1	CASRMTGTEAFF	TGTGCCAGCAGAATGACAGGGACTGAAGCTTTCTTT
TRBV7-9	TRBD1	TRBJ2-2	CASSGAGSDRANTGELFF	TGTGCCAGCAGCGGCGCAGGGTCGGACAGGGCGAACACCGGGGAGCTGTTTTTT
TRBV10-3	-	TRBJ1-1	CAIGAMNTEAFF	TGTGCCATCGGGGCCATGAACACTGAAGCTTTCTTT
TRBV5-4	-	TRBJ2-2	CASTLRRGTGELFF	TGTGCCAGCACCCTGCGGCGGGGCACCGGGGAGCTGTTTTTT
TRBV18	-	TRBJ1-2	CASSQDSPLLDYGYTF	TGTGCCAGCTCACAAGACAGCCCGCTCCTAGACTATGGCTACACCTTC
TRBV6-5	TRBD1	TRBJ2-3	CASSPLRGNTQYF	TGTGCCAGCAGTCCCCTCAGGGGGAATACGCAGTATTTT
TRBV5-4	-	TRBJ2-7	CASSSTYEQYF	TGTGCCAGCAGCTCAACCTACGAGCAGTACTTC
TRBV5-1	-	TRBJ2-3	CASSLASTDKQYF	TGCGCCAGCAGCTTGGCGAGCACAGATAAGCAGTATTTT
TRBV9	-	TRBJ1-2	CASTRDNYGYTF	TGTGCCAGTACCAGGGATAACTATGGCTACACCTTC
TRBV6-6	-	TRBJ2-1	CASSLQGSDNEQFF	TGTGCCAGCAGTTTACAGGGATCCGACAATGAGCAGTTCTTC
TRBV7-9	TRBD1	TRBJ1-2	CASSLEGAIGGYTF	TGTGCCAGCAGCTTAGAGGGGGCGATCGGAGGCTACACCTTC
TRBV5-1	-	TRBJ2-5	CASSLRAVRVQETQYF	TGCGCCAGCAGCTTGCGGGCTGTCAGGGTCCAAGAGACCCAGTACTTC
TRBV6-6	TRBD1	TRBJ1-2	CASSAGTDNYGYTF	TGTGCCAGCAGTGCCGGGACAGACAACTATGGCTACACCTTC
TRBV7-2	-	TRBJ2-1	CASSLLTRSDEQFF	TGTGCCAGCAGCCTATTGACTAGGAGCGATGAGCAGTTCTTC
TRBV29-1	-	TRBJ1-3	CRPLQGLKRNTIYF	TGCCGGCCTTTACAGGGATTGAAGAGAAACACCATATATTTT
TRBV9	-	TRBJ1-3	CASSVVSGLGGNTIYF	TGTGCCAGCAGCGTAGTTTCGGGGTTAGGTGGAAACACCATATATTTT
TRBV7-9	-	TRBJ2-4	CASSLILAKNIQYF	TGTGCCAGCAGTTTGATACTAGCCAAAAACATTCAGTACTTC
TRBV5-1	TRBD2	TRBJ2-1	CASSFGAGVDNEQFF	TGCGCCAGCAGCTTTGGAGCGGGAGTCGATAATGAGCAGTTCTTC
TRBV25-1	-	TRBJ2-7	CASSEILVPGARDEQYF	TGTGCCAGCAGTGAGATCCTGGTGCCTGGGGCTAGGGACGAGCAGTACTTC
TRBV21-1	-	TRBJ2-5	CASSKVRRRIQETQYF	TGTGCCAGCAGCAAAGTGCGGCGGAGAATACAAGAGACCCAGTACTTC
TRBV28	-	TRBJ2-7	CASSDRQADSYEQYF	TGTGCCAGCAGTGATCGACAGGCCGACTCCTACGAGCAGTACTTC
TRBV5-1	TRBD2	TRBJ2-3	CASSGGADTQYF	TGCGCCAGCTCGGGGGGGGCAGATACGCAGTATTTT
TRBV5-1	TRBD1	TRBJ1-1	CASSPRQGQRSAFF	TGCGCCAGCAGCCCCCGACAGGGCCAACGGTCGGCTTTCTTT
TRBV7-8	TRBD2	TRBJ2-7	CASSLIAGGSSYEQYF	TGTGCCAGCAGCCTCATAGCGGGGGGAAGCTCCTACGAGCAGTACTTC